Here is one T cell receptor (beta chain) with its context. No antigen is known for it. The data were obtained in a study of shared clonotypes between healthy human individuals. Study findings and constraints: When compared with the clonotypes that were shared by all four sorted-subset donors, the non-shared clonotypes turned out to have lower generation probabilities.

The naive CD8 subset, CD45RO-negative cells positively selected for CCR7, excluded terminally differentiated effector memory CD45RA+ cells. The CDR3 length is 14 residues. Trimming pared 8 bases from V and 0 bases from J, leaving 14 bases between. Per germline, CDR1 MNHNY and CDR2 SVGAGI (reference sequence). Generated by immunoSEQ multiplex PCR, the TCRdb table keeps only in-frame clones and is missing some. The sample lists 2 million to 2.5 million clones; about 92% were seen once. This TCR was sampled from a man between 18 and 29 years old in good health. Some clones in this sample may be carry-over from other donors' samples. The sample taken for sequencing was naive CD8+ T cells from PBMCs. The genes are TRBV6-6 and TRBJ2-7; D is unresolved. CDR3 in DNA: TGTGCCAGCGGTAGCAGGCAAATCTCCTACGAGCAGTACTTC. It encodes CASGSRQISYEQYF.